Listed here is a single T cell receptor beta chain. This clone was seen only once. What antigen it recognizes has not been identified. The input lacks base qualities; no much larger clone sits a single base away. This sample is part of a study of control samples from healthy donors and cancer patients (dated by TCRdb to 2020 to 2021). V and J lose 6 bases and 0 bases, and a span of 9 bases separates them. The cysteine opens and the phenylalanine closes a CDR3 of 15 amino acids. Just CDR3 DNA is preserved here, 45 bases in frame from base 1. CDR1 MNHEY and CDR2 SVGAGI are derived from the germline V gene. Library generation was performed with the immunoSEQ multiplex PCR assay. Not all clones reach the TCRdb copy of this immuneACCESS table, which keeps in-frame sequences only. Checked studies attribute under half of the gap to unresolved V genes and leave the rest unexplained. For this sample the table gives about 17,000 clones, of which roughly nine tenths were detected only once. About 32% of the sample goes to the ten largest clones.

Material: PBMCs. The TCR was taken from a man aged 55 to 69 with head and neck cancer. The chain is assembled from TRBV6-5 and TRBJ2-6; the D region may be TRBD1 or TRBD2, each matching 5 bases equally. The CDR3 region: CASRGDHSGANVLTF. The sequenced DNA is TGTGCCAGCAGGGGGGACCACTCTGGGGCCAACGTCCTGACTTTC.